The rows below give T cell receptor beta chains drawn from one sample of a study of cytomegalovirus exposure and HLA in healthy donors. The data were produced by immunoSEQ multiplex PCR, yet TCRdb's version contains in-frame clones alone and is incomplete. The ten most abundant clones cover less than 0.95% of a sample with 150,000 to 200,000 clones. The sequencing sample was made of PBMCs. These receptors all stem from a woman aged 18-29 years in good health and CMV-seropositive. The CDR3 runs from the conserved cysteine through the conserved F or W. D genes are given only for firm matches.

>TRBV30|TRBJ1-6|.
TGTGCCTGGAGTGCGATCCCGGGTCTTAATTCACCCCTCCACTTT
CAWSAIPGLNSPLHF
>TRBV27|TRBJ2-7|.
TGTGCCAGCAGTGAACGAGGCCCGCTTTACGAGCAGTACTTC
CASSERGPLYEQYF
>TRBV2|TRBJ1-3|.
TGTGCCAGCAGCGCTCAGGTTTCTGGAAACACCATATATTTT
CASSAQVSGNTIYF
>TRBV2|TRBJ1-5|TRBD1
TGTGCCAGCAGACCTTCGACAGGGGTAAATCAGCCCCAGCATTTT
CASRPSTGVNQPQHF
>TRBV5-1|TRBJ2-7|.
TGCGCCAGCAGACAGGAGAGCTCCTACGAGCAGTACTTC
CASRQESSYEQYF
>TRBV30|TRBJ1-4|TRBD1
TGTGCCTGGAGTGTCCGGGACAGGGGCGGAAAACTGTTTTTT
CAWSVRDRGGKLFF
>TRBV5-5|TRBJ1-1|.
TGTGCCAGCAGCGTTCCGCGCGCCAACACTGAAGCTTTCTTT
CASSVPRANTEAFF
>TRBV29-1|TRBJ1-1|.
TGCAGCGTTGTATACACTCAGGGTTGGGAAGCTTTCTTT
CSVVYTQGWEAFF
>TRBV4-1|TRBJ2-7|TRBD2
TGCGCCAGCAGCCAAGATCATGCCCTTAGCGGGACGAGCTCCTACGAGCAGTACTTC
CASSQDHALSGTSSYEQYF
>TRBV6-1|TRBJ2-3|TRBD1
TGTGCCAGCAGTGAAAATGTGAAGGGACAGGACACAGATACGCAGTATTTT
CASSENVKGQDTDTQYF
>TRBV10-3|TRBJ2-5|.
TGTGCCATCAAGCCTTCGGGCAGGGAAGAGACCCAGTACTTC
CAIKPSGREETQYF
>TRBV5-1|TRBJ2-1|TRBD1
TGCGCCAGCAGCTTGATGACAGGGGGGACCTACAATGAGCAGTTCTTC
CASSLMTGGTYNEQFF
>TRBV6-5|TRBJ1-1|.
TGTGCCAGCAGTTCTGGGGCGGTGGGGTGGGACACTGAAGCTTTCTTT
CASSSGAVGWDTEAFF
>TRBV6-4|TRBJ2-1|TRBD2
TGTGCCAGCAGCTTAGCGGGAGGCGGCAACAATGAGCAGTTCTTC
CASSLAGGGNNEQFF
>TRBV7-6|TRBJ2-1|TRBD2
TGTGCCAGCAGCTTAGGGGCTGGCGGGAGGGCCTACAATGAGCAGTTCTTC
CASSLGAGGRAYNEQFF
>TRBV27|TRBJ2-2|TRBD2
TGTGCCAGCACCTTCGGAGCGGGAGAGTACACCGGGGAGCTGTTTTTT
CASTFGAGEYTGELFF
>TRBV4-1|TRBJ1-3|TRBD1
TGCGCCAGCACAGGGGGCTCTGGAAACACCATATATTTT
CASTGGSGNTIYF
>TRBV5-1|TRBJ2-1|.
TGCGCCAGCAGCCCCCAAGGCGGAGCCTACAATGAGCAGTTCTTC
CASSPQGGAYNEQFF
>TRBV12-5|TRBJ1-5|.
TGTGCTAGTGGAAGAGGCGACAATCAGCCCCAGCATTTT
CASGRGDNQPQHF
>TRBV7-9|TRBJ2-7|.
TGTGCCAGCAGCCCCCGACAAAGCTCCTACGAGCAGTACTTC
CASSPRQSSYEQYF
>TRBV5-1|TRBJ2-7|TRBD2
TGCGCCAGCAGCTTGGACGGGAGGGCCGCCCACGAGCAGTACTTC
CASSLDGRAAHEQYF
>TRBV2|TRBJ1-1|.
TGTGCCAGCTTCCTGGACGTTACTGGGGGGGCTTTCTTT
CASFLDVTGGAFF
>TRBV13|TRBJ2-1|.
TGTGCCAGCAGCTTATCTGGCCTGAACAATGAGCAGTTCTTC
CASSLSGLNNEQFF
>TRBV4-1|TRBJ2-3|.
TGCGCCAGCAGCGGAGGTCGGGAGCCCAAATGGGATACGCAGTATTTT
CASSGGREPKWDTQYF
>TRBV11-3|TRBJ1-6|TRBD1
TGTGCCAGCAGCTTAGGAGGGGGCCGTTCCGATTCACCCCTCCACTTT
CASSLGGGRSDSPLHF
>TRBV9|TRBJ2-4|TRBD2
TGTGCCAGCAGCAAAACGGAAGCGGGAGGATTGGTTGCGACCAAAAACATTCAGTACTTC
CASSKTEAGGLVATKNIQYF
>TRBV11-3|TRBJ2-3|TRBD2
TGTGCCAGCAGCCCTGCCCTGGGACTAGCGGGATGGGATACGCAGTATTTT
CASSPALGLAGWDTQYF
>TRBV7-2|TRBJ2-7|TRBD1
TGTGCCAGCAGCTTACCCCTGAACAGGGGGAGTTACGAGCAGTACTTC
CASSLPLNRGSYEQYF
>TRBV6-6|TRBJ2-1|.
TGTGCCAGCACCTTCAAGGGGTACAATGAGCAGTTCTTC
CASTFKGYNEQFF
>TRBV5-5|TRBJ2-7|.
TGTGCCAGCAGCTTGACGGCGGCCTCCTACGAGCAGTACTTC
CASSLTAASYEQYF
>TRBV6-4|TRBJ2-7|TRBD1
TGTGCCAGCGGACAGGGGCCCTCCTACGAGCAGTACTTC
CASGQGPSYEQYF
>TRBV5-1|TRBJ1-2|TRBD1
TGCGCCAGCAGCTTAACCGGGACAGGGGTCCTCTATGGCTACACCTTC
CASSLTGTGVLYGYTF
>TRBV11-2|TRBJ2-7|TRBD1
TGTGCCAGCAGCTTCTCCTTTGACAGGGAATACGAGCAGTACTTC
CASSFSFDREYEQYF
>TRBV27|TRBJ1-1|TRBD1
TGTGCCAGCAGTGTAGGACAGGGCGGTGGAAACGCTGAAGCTTTCTTT
CASSVGQGGGNAEAFF
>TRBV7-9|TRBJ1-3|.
TGTGCCAGCAGCTTAGTCGAGAGTGTGACTGGAAACACCATATATTTT
CASSLVESVTGNTIYF
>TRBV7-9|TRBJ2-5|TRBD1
TGTGCCAGCAGTCAAGGGGCCGGGACAGGGGGTGAGGAGACCCAGTACTTC
CASSQGAGTGGEETQYF
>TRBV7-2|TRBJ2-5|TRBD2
TGTGCCAGCAGCCCGGGACTAGCGGGGGGGCGGCTAAAAGAGACCCAGTACTTC
CASSPGLAGGRLKETQYF
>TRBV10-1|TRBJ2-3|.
TGCGCCAGCAGCTCCCAACAAGCGTATACGCAGTATTTT
CASSSQQAYTQYF
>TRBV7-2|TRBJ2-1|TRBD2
TGTGCCAGCAGCTGGATCGGGCGGGGGGTAATTAATGAGCAGTTCTTC
CASSWIGRGVINEQFF
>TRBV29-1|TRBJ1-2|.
TGCAGCGTTATGGTACCGCAGGGCCATGGCTACACCTTC
CSVMVPQGHGYTF
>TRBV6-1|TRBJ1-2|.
TGTGCCAGCGCCGAGTCCGGACAATATGGCTACACCTTC
CASAESGQYGYTF
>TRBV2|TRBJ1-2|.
TGTGCCAGCAGTGACAGGGAAAACTATGGCTACACCTTC
CASSDRENYGYTF
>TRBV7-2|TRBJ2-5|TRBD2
TGTGCCAGCAGCTTCTGGGGCGGGAGTTTCCAAGAGACCCAGTACTTC
CASSFWGGSFQETQYF
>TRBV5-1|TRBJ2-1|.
TGCGCCAGCAGCTTGGGCAGCGGTGTCTCCTACAATGAGCAGTTCTTC
CASSLGSGVSYNEQFF
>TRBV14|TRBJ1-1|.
TGTGCCAGCAGCCGCACACAGGGTAGCACTGAAGCTTTCTTT
CASSRTQGSTEAFF
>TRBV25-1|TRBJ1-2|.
TGTGCCAGCAGTGAACAGGGCATGACTGGCTACACCTTC
CASSEQGMTGYTF
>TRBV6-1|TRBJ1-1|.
TGTGCCAGCAGTGAAGGACAGAAGGATGAAGCTTTCTTT
CASSEGQKDEAFF
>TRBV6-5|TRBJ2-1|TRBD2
TGTGCCAGCAGTTCGGGACTAGCGGCCTACAATGAGCAGTTCTTC
CASSSGLAAYNEQFF
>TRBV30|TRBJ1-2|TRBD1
TGTGCCTGGAGTGTAGGGACAGAATCTGGCTACACCTTC
CAWSVGTESGYTF
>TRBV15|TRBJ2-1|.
TGTGCCACCAGCAGGGGAACAGGGAATGAGCAGTTCTTC
CATSRGTGNEQFF
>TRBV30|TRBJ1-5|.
TGTGCCTGGAGTGTATCGGCAGGCGGGCAGCCCCAGCATTTT
CAWSVSAGGQPQHF
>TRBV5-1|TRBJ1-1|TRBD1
TGCGCCAGCAGCTTGGGACAGGGGTCCACTGAAGCTTTCTTT
CASSLGQGSTEAFF
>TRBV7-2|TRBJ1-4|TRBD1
TGTGCCAGCAGCATCGACAGGGGGCTGGGGGAAAAACTGTTTTTT
CASSIDRGLGEKLFF
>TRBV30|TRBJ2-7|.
TGTGCCTGGAGTGTACTCTCCAGGTCCTACGAGCAGTACTTC
CAWSVLSRSYEQYF
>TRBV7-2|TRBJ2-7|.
TGTGCCAGCAGCAATCTCTACGAGCAGTACTTC
CASSNLYEQYF
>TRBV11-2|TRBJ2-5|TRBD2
TGTGCCAGCAGCTCCTGGGGACTAGCGGGAGAGACCCAGTACTTC
CASSSWGLAGETQYF
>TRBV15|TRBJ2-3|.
TGTGCCACCAGCAGTCGACTAAGCGGCACAGATACGCAGTATTTT
CATSSRLSGTDTQYF
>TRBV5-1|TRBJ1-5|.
TGCGCCAGCAGCTTGGCCGAGGGGGGGAAGCCCCAGCATTTT
CASSLAEGGKPQHF